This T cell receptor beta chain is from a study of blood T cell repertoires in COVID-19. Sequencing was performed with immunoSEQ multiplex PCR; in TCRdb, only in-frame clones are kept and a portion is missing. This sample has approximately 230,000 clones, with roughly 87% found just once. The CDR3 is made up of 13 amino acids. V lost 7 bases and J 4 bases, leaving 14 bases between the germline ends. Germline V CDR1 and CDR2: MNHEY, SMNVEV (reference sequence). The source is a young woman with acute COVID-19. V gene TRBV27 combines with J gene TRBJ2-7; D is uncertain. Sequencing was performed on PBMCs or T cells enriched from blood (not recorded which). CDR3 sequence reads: CASTFSLGYEQYF. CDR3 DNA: TGTGCCAGCACCTTCTCGCTAGGTTACGAGCAGTACTTC.